This T cell receptor (beta chain) is drawn from a study of T cell responses to AZD1222 COVID-19 vaccine. Study-level points and caveats: Spike-specific TCR breadth and depth went up after people got two AZD1222 doses. Across the whole spike, CD4 TCRs peaked at regions 160-218 and 743-854. Mostly white British, mostly female donors; authors suggested clonal diversity may be underestimated.

On this clone: Its target is unknown.

The CDR3 runs to 15 residues. Germline values: CDR1 SGHRS, CDR2 YFSETQ. With 0 bases clipped from V and 5 bases from J, the junction kept 4 bases outside the gene matches. Some clones are missing from TCRdb's copy, which holds only in-frame ones; the method was immunoSEQ multiplex PCR. This table holds some 150,000 clones, about 89% found once. This clonotype was obtained from an adult in good health. This sequence joins TRBV5-1 and TRBJ2-1; 8 nucleotides line up with TRBD2. Sequencing used peripheral blood, obtained on day 0 of AZD1222 vaccination. Here the CDR3 reads CASSLGAGAHNEQFF. In DNA, the CDR3 is TGCGCCAGCAGCTTGGGAGCGGGGGCCCACAATGAGCAGTTCTTC.